This TCR beta chain was captured in a study of CD8 T cells in Susac syndrome. Overall study results and limits: The study recognized that its TCR sequencing and HLA analysis covered a relatively small number of individuals.

Purification of the CD8+ and CD4+ T cells relied on negative isolation, and TEMRA cells underwent FACS enrichment. The authors reverse transcribed roughly 0.5 to 1 ug RNA with random hexamers. MiXCR, applied by TCRdb to the immunoSEQ multiplex PCR reads, yields one record per CDR3 protein. The table includes over 150,000 distinct CDR3 sequences, under 95% detected once. About this clonotype: Its specificity is unknown.

Germline CDR1 is SEHNR and CDR2 is FQNEAQ (reference sequence). The CDR3 consists of 13 residues. V shed 4 bases and J shed 8 bases, with 14 bases lying between them. The receptor was isolated from a human donor with multiple sclerosis. The sequenced sample was CD4+ T cells from PBMCs. The V gene is TRBV7-9, the J gene TRBJ1-1; maybe TRBD1 (5 bases). The DNA of the CDR3 is TGTGCCAGCAGCTCAGGCTGGGGGAGGGAAGCTTTCTTT. This gives the protein CASSSGWGREAFF.